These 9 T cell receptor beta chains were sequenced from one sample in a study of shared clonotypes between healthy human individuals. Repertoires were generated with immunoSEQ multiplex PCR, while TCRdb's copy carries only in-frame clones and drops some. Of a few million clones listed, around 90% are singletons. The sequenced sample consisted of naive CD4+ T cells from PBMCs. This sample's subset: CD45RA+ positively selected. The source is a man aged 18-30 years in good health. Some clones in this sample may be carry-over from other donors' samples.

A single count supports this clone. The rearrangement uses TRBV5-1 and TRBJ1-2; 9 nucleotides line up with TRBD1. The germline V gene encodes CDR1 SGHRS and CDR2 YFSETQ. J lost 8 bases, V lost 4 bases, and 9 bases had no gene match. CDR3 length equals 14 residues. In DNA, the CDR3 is TGCGCCAGCAGCGGGATGGGACAGGGAAGGGGCTACACCTTC. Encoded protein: CASSGMGQGRGYTF.

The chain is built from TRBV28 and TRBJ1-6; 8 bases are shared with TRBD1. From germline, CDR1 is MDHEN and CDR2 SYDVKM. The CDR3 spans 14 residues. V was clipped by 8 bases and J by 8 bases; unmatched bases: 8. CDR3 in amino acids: CASLTGVHDSPLHF. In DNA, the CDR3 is TGTGCCAGCCTGACAGGGGTTCATGATTCACCCCTCCACTTT.

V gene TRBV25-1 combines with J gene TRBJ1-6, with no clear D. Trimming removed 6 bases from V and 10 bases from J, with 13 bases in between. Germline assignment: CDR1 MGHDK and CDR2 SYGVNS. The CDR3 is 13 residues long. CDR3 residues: CASRQYELSPLHF. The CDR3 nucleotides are TGTGCCAGCAGACAGTATGAGTTATCACCCCTCCACTTT.

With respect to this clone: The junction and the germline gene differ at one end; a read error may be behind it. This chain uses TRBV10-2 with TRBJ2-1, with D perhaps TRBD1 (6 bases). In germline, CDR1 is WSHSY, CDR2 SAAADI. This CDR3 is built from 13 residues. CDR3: CATSRTAYNEQFF. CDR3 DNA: TGCGCCACCAGTCGGACAGCCTACAATGAGCAGTTCTTC.

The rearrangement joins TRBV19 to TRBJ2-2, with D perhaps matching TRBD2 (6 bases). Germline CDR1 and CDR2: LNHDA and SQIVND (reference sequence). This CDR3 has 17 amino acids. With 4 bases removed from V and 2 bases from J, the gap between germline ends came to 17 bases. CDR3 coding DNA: TGTGCCAGTAGTACCCGATGGGGCGGGACTAACACCGGGGAGCTGTTTTTT. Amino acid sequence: CASSTRWGGTNTGELFF.

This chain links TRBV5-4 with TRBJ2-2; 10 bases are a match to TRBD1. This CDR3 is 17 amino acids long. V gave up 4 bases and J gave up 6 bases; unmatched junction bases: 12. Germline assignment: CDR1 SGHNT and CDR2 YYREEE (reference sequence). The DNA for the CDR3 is TGTGCCAGCAGCAAGGGACAGGGGCCCTTTGGTGCCGGGGAGCTGTTTTTT. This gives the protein CASSKGQGPFGAGELFF. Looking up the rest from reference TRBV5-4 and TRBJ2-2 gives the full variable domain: ETGVTQSPTHLIKTRGQQVTLRCSSQSGHNTVSWYQQALGQGPQFIFQYYREEENGRGNFPPRFSGLQFPNYSSELNVNALELDDSALYLCASSKGQGPFGAGELFFGEGSRLTVL.

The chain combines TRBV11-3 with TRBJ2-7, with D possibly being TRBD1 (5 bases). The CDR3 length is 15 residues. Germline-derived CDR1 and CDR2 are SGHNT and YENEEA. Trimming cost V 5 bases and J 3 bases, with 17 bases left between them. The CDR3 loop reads CASSLGADSIYEQYF. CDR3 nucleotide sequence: TGTGCCAGCAGCCTAGGGGCCGATTCGATCTACGAGCAGTACTTC.

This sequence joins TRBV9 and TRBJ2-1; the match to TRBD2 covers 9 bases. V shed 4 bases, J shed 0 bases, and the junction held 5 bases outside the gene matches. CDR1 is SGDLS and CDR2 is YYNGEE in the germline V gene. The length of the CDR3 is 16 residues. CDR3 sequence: CASSPRTSVSYNEQFF. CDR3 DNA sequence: TGTGCCAGCAGCCCAAGGACTAGCGTCTCCTACAATGAGCAGTTCTTC.

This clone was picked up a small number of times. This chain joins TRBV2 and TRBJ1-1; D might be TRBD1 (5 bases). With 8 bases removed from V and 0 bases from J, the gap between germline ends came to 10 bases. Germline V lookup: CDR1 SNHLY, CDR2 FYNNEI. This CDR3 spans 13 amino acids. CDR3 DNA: TGTGCCAGCCTCGACAGATTGAACACTGAAGCTTTCTTT. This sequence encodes CASLDRLNTEAFF.